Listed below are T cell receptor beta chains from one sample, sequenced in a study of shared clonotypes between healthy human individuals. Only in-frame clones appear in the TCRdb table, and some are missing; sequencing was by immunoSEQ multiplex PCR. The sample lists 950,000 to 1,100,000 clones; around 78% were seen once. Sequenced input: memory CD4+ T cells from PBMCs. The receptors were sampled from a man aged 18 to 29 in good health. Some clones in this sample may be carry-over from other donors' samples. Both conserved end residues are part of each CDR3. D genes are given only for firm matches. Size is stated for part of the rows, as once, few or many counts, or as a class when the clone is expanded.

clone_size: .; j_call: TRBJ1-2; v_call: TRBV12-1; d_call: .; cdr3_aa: CASSPYGYTF; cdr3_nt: TGTGCCAGCAGCCCATATGGCTACACCTTC
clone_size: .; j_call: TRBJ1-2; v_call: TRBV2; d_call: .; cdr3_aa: CASSEAGGRGSGYTF; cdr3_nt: TGTGCCAGCAGTGAAGCGGGCGGACGTGGTAGTGGCTACACCTTC
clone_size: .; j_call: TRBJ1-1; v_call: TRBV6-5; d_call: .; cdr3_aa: CASSYRGGDTEAFF; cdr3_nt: TGTGCCAGCAGTTACCGCGGGGGGGACACTGAAGCTTTCTTT
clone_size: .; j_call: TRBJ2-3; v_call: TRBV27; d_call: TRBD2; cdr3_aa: CASSLSSGSTDTQYF; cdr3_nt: TGTGCCAGCAGCCTCTCTAGCGGGTCAACAGATACGCAGTATTTT
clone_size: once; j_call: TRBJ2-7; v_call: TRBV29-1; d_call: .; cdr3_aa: CSVEIPGPTARYEQYF; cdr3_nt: TGCAGCGTTGAAATCCCCGGTCCCACAGCGCGCTACGAGCAGTACTTC
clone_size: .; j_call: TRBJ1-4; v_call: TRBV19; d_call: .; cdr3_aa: CASSMDSTIEPANEKLFF; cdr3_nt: TGTGCCAGTAGTATGGATTCTACAATAGAGCCAGCTAATGAAAAACTGTTTTTT
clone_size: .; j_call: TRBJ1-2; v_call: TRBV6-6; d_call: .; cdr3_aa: CASSPGPVYGYTF; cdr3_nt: TGTGCCAGCAGTCCCGGGCCCGTCTATGGCTACACCTTC
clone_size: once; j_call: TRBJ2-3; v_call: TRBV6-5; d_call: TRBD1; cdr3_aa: CASRYQQGTDTQYF; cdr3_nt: TGTGCCAGCAGGTACCAACAGGGGACAGATACGCAGTATTTT
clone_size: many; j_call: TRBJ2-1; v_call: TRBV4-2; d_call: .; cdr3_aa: CASSQGEATREFF; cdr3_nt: TGTGCCAGCAGCCAAGGCGAAGCAACAAGGGAGTTCTTC
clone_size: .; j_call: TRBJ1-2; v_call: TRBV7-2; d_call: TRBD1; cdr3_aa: CASSPGGQGVGYTF; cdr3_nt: TGTGCCAGCAGCCCCGGGGGACAGGGTGTTGGCTACACCTTC
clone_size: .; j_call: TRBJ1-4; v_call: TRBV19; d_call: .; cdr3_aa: CASSISGTNEKLFF; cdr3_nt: TGTGCCAGTAGTATTTCGGGAACTAATGAAAAACTGTTTTTT
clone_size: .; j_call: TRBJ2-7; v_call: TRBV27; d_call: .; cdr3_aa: CASSLSGGAGYEQYF; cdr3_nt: TGTGCCAGCAGTTTATCGGGGGGGGCGGGGTACGAGCAGTACTTC
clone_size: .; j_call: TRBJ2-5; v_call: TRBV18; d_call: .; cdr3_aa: CASSPGRQQETQYF; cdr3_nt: TGTGCCAGCTCACCGGGACGTCAACAAGAGACCCAGTACTTC
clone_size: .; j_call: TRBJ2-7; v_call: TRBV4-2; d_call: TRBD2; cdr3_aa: CASSQEWLAGDEQYF; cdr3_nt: TGTGCCAGCAGCCAAGAGTGGCTAGCGGGAGACGAGCAGTACTTC
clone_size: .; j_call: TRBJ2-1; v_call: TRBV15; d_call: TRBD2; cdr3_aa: CATRETSGYYNEQFF; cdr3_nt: TGTGCCACCAGGGAGACTAGCGGGTACTACAATGAGCAGTTCTTC
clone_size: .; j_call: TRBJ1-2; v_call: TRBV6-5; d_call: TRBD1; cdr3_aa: CASSYTEGGGHYGYTF; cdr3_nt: TGTGCCAGCAGTTACACCGAAGGGGGCGGTCACTATGGCTACACCTTC
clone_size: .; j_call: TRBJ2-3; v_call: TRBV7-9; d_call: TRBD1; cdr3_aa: CASSLTGGTDTQYF; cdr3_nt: TGTGCCAGCAGCTTAACAGGGGGAACAGATACGCAGTATTTT
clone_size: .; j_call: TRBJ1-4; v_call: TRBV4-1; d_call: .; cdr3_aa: CASSLKGVEKLFF; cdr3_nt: TGCGCCAGCAGCCTAAAGGGGGTTGAAAAACTGTTTTTT
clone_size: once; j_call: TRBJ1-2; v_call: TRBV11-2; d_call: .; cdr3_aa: CASSLGAGGGYGYTF; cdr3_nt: TGTGCCAGCAGCTTAGGAGCCGGCGGTGGGTATGGCTACACCTTC
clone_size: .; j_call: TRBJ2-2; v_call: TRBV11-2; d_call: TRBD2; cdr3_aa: CASSPGGARTGELFF; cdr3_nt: TGTGCCAGCAGCCCCGGGGGGGCTCGCACCGGGGAGCTGTTTTTT
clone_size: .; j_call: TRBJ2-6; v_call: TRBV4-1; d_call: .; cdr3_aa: CASSQSAVISGRANVLTF; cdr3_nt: TGCGCCAGCAGCCAATCGGCAGTCATCTCTGGTCGGGCCAACGTCCTGACTTTC
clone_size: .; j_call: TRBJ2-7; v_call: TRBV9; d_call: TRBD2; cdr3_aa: CASSVSSGIWGSYEQYF; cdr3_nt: TGTGCCAGCAGCGTATCCAGCGGGATATGGGGCTCCTACGAGCAGTACTTC
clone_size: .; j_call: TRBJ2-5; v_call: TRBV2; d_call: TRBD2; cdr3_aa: CASSEGLAGGHWWTQYF; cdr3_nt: TGTGCCAGCAGTGAAGGGCTAGCGGGAGGTCACTGGTGGACCCAGTACTTC
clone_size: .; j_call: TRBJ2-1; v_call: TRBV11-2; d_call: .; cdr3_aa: CASRPGPASYNEQFF; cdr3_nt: TGTGCCAGCAGGCCCGGGCCGGCCTCCTACAATGAGCAGTTCTTC
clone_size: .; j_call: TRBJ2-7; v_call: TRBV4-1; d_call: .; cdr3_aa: CASSQRSGDEQYF; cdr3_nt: TGCGCCAGCAGCCAGAGGTCGGGAGACGAGCAGTACTTC